Listed here are 15 T cell receptor beta chains from one sample, sequenced in a study of T cell responses to AZD1222 COVID-19 vaccine. Sequencing used immunoSEQ multiplex PCR; TCRdb keeps in-frame clones, though not all of them. In the table there are 90,000 to 120,000 clones, roughly 90% of which are singletons. The input for sequencing was peripheral blood, taken 28 days after the second AZD1222 dose. All receptors come from an adult who received the AZD1222 COVID-19 vaccine.

The chain is built from TRBV27 and TRBJ1-1; D gene uncertain. The length of the CDR3 is 11 residues. Germline assignment: CDR1 MNHEY and CDR2 SMNVEV (reference sequence). V was shortened by 9 bases and J by 0 bases, with 5 bases between the two germline ends. In DNA, the CDR3 is TGTGCCAGGTGGGTGAACACTGAAGCTTTCTTT. Translating it yields CARWVNTEAFF.

This rearrangement joins TRBV25-1 to TRBJ2-7; the D gene is possibly TRBD2 (5 bases). The CDR3 is 14 amino acids. The V end was cut by 6 bases, the J end by 5 bases, with 17 bases between. Looked up from germline, CDR1 is MGHDK and CDR2 is SYGVNS. The CDR3 is CASSNHGVSDEQYF. CDR3 nucleotides: TGTGCCAGCAGCAACCACGGGGTATCTGACGAGCAGTACTTC.

The CDR3 DNA is TGTGCCAGCAGCTTAAGCGGGGGGTTAAACAATGAGCAGTTCTTC. Translation gives CASSLSGGLNNEQFF. V and J are TRBV7-3 and TRBJ2-1; TRBD2 matches 8 bases. This CDR3 comprises 15 residues. Germline lookup yields CDR1 SGHTA and CDR2 FQGTGA. V was pared by 1 base and J by 5 bases, with 4 bases of the junction left unmatched.

J is TRBJ2-1 and V is TRBV24-1, with D perhaps given as TRBD1 or TRBD2 (6 bases each). CDR3 length: 16 residues. Trimming stripped 3 bases from V and 0 bases from J, with 11 bases between. Germline CDR1 KGHDR, CDR2 SFDVKD. CDR3 DNA: TGTGCCACCAGTGATGGGGGGCCGAGCTCCTACAATGAGCAGTTCTTC. Translated: CATSDGGPSSYNEQFF.

This clone was seen a handful of times. V and J are TRBV6-4 and TRBJ2-5; D is undetermined. This CDR3 contains 12 residues. CDR1 is MRHNA and CDR2 is SNTAGT in the germline V gene. Trimming pared 4 bases from V and 5 bases from J, leaving 8 bases between. The CDR3 spells CASSATSETQYF. The CDR3, as DNA: TGTGCCAGCAGTGCCACATCGGAGACCCAGTACTTC.

This clone was detected only once. The rearrangement links TRBV27 to TRBJ1-2; TRBD1 is a possible D gene (6 bases). The ends were cut back, 5 bases at V and 4 bases at J, with 11 bases in the middle. The CDR3 is 13 residues long. Germline CDR1 reads MNHEY; CDR2 reads SMNVEV (reference sequence). For the CDR3, the DNA is TGTGCCAGCAGTCAACTGGACAGCTATGGCTACACCTTC. Encoded protein: CASSQLDSYGYTF.

V is TRBV7-6 and J is TRBJ2-3, with 8 positions matching TRBD1. V dropped 5 bases and J dropped 1; count of bases not matched to a gene: 2. The CDR3 is made up of 14 amino acids. The germline V gene encodes CDR1 SGHVS and CDR2 FNYEAQ. CDR3 region: CASSTGQGTDTQYF. The CDR3 bases are TGTGCCAGCAGCACGGGACAGGGCACAGATACGCAGTATTTT.

Concerning this clone itself: Other DNA variants within this sample encode the same CDR3. The chain uses TRBV10-2 and TRBJ1-5; the D is unclear. CDR3 length equals 15 residues. Germline loops: CDR1 WSHSY, CDR2 SAAADI. Trimming left V 0 bases short and J 4 bases short, with 10 bases between. In DNA, the CDR3 is TGCGCCAGCAGTGAGTCGAGTGGCGGGAATCAGCCCCAGCATTTT. Translating it yields CASSESSGGNQPQHF.

The chain employs TRBV2 and TRBJ2-5; maybe TRBD1 (6 bases). The CDR3 consists of 14 residues. Trimming removed 6 bases from V and 1 base from J, with 12 bases in between. Germline CDR1 and CDR2: SNHLY and FYNNEI. The CDR3 reads CASRGTRLQETQYF. CDR3 coding DNA: TGTGCCAGCAGGGGGACACGGCTCCAAGAGACCCAGTACTTC.

The rearrangement uses TRBV7-2 and TRBJ2-7; D is unresolved. The CDR3 contains 13 residues. Germline values: CDR1 SGHTA, CDR2 FQGNSA. Trimming cost V 7 bases and J 4 bases, with 14 bases left between them. The CDR3 DNA is TGTGCCAGCACCCTGACCCCCTCTTACGAGCAGTACTTC. It specifies CASTLTPSYEQYF.

The V call is TRBV2, the J call TRBJ1-1, with unresolved D. Deletions cut 7 bases from V and 0 bases from J, with 15 bases between. The CDR3 loop spans 15 amino acids. Germline V gene sequence: CDR1 SNHLY, CDR2 FYNNEI. The CDR3 sequence: CASKEDRALNTEAFF. The CDR3 DNA sequence: TGTGCCAGCAAAGAGGACCGGGCCCTGAACACTGAAGCTTTCTTT. The variable domain in full, completed from reference TRBV2 and TRBJ1-1, reads EPEVTQTPSHQVTQMGQEVILRCVPISNHLYFYWYRQILGQKVEFLVSFYNNEISEKSEIFDDQFSVERPDGSNFTLKIRSTKLEDSAMYFCASKEDRALNTEAFFGQGTRLTVV.

As to this clone: At one of its ends the junction is not consistent with the germline gene, which may arise from a read error. The chain uses TRBV5-1 and TRBJ2-3; 8 nucleotides align to TRBD2. Germline assignment: CDR1 SGHRS and CDR2 YFSETQ. The CDR3 totals 16 residues. The CDR3 DNA reads as TGCACCAGCAGCTTGGGTTGGACTAGCAACACAGATACGCAGTATTTT. Protein: CTSSLGWTSNTDTQYF.

The V and J genes are TRBV19 and TRBJ1-3; D remains unclear. The V and J ends lost 8 bases and 0 bases respectively, with 2 bases between them. This CDR3 contains 11 residues. CDR1 is LNHDA and CDR2 is SQIVND in the germline V gene (reference sequence). The DNA for the CDR3 is TGTGCCAGTGGCTCTGGAAACACCATATATTTT. Translating it yields CASGSGNTIYF.

The chain carries TRBV15 and TRBJ1-5, with D possibly matching TRBD1 (6 bases). Deletions cut 0 bases from V and 6 bases from J, with 15 bases between. This CDR3 has 16 residues. Germline CDR1 LNHNV, CDR2 YYDKDF (reference sequence). The CDR3: CATSREAGETGQPQHF. DNA for the CDR3: TGTGCCACCAGCAGAGAGGCAGGGGAAACCGGTCAGCCCCAGCATTTT.

On this clone: Other DNA sequences in this specimen translate into the identical CDR3. The chain carries TRBV6-6 and TRBJ2-3; D is undetermined. The CDR3 has 11 amino acids. Looked up from germline, CDR1 is MNHNY and CDR2 is SVGAGI (reference sequence). Between the trimmed V and J ends, which lost 6 bases and 3 bases, there was a span of 4 bases. CDR3 nucleotide sequence: TGTGCCAGCAGCCGTACAGATACGCAGTATTTT. Protein: CASSRTDTQYF.